The rows below give T cell receptor beta chains drawn from one sample of a study of identical twins. Via MiXCR, TCRdb re-called the 5' RACE reads, giving one row per CDR3 protein. The repertoire holds roughly 250,000 distinct CDR3 sequences, with around an eighth as singletons. The specimen sequenced was memory (CD45RO+) T cells sorted from blood. All receptors come from a woman in her late teens or twenties in good health. Both conserved end residues are part of each CDR3. D genes are given only for firm matches. Where a row states a size, it is once, few, many or the class of an expanded clone; other rows omit it.

clone_size	j_call	d_call	v_call	cdr3_aa	cdr3_nt
few	TRBJ2-4	TRBD1	TRBV27	CASTTRDRGANIQYF	TGTGCCAGCACCACCCGGGACAGGGGAGCAAACATTCAGTACTTC
many	TRBJ2-7	.	TRBV11-2	CASSLGPVPTYEQYF	TGTGCCAGCAGCTTGGGACCAGTACCGACCTACGAGCAGTACTTC
many	TRBJ2-2	.	TRBV7-2	CASSRGRPNTGELFF	TGTGCCAGCAGCCGTGGGAGGCCGAACACCGGGGAGCTGTTTTTT
few	TRBJ2-3	.	TRBV2	CAIGDRDISIGGQYF	TGTGCCATAGGGGACCGGGACATATCCATCGGTGGGCAGTATTTT
.	TRBJ2-3	.	TRBV15	CATSRDRTDTQYF	TGTGCCACCAGCAGAGATAGGACAGATACGCAGTATTTT
few	TRBJ2-3	.	TRBV5-1	CASSYQHPSTDTQYF	TGCGCCAGCAGCTATCAACACCCTAGCACAGATACGCAGTATTTT
few	TRBJ2-7	.	TRBV15	CATSRDRAAYEQYF	TGTGCCACCAGCAGAGACAGGGCAGCCTACGAGCAGTACTTC
.	TRBJ2-1	TRBD2	TRBV29-1	CSVERTGLANEQFF	TGCAGCGTTGAGCGAACCGGACTAGCTAATGAGCAGTTCTTC
few	TRBJ2-7	.	TRBV7-2	CASSPQRSSYEQYF	TGTGCCAGCAGCCCCCAGCGAAGCTCCTACGAGCAGTACTTC
few	TRBJ2-5	.	TRBV29-1	CSVEVPWEETQYF	TGCAGCGTTGAGGTCCCCTGGGAAGAGACCCAGTACTTC
few	TRBJ2-7	.	TRBV6-1	CASSAGRVVYEQYF	TGTGCCAGCAGTGCGGGCAGGGTCGTCTACGAGCAGTACTTC
many	TRBJ2-3	.	TRBV4-2	CASSQDPRGASDTQYF	TGTGCCAGCAGCCAAGATCCCCGGGGGGCATCAGATACGCAGTATTTT
.	TRBJ1-1	TRBD1	TRBV20-1	CSASRDRGPAEAFF	TGCAGTGCTAGCCGGGACAGGGGGCCCGCTGAAGCTTTCTTT
.	TRBJ2-1	.	TRBV7-2	CASSLSGRPGNEQFF	TGTGCCAGCAGCTTAAGTGGGAGGCCGGGGAATGAGCAGTTCTTC
many	TRBJ1-1	.	TRBV18	CASSHGGDTEAFF	TGTGCCAGCTCCCATGGGGGGGACACTGAAGCTTTCTTT
few	TRBJ2-3	.	TRBV12-3/TRBV12-4	CASLPFGASTDTQYF	TGTGCCAGCCTTCCTTTCGGGGCTAGCACAGATACGCAGTATTTT
few	TRBJ2-5	.	TRBV11-2	CASSLRSKTYQETQYF	TGTGCCAGCAGCTTAAGGTCCAAGACGTACCAAGAGACCCAGTACTTC
few	TRBJ2-7	TRBD1	TRBV7-2	CASKPSGGINYEQYF	TGTGCCAGCAAACCGTCAGGGGGCATAAACTACGAGCAGTACTTC
few	TRBJ2-1	.	TRBV6-5	CASTWMGGSYNEQFF	TGTGCCAGCACTTGGATGGGGGGCTCCTACAATGAGCAGTTCTTC
many	TRBJ2-1	TRBD1	TRBV12-3/TRBV12-4	CASRATMGQGSYNEQFF	TGTGCCAGCAGGGCTACTATGGGACAGGGGTCCTACAATGAGCAGTTCTTC
many	TRBJ2-1	.	TRBV29-1	CSVEWQDTHRNEQFF	TGCAGCGTTGAATGGCAGGACACTCACAGGAATGAGCAGTTCTTC
.	TRBJ2-7	.	TRBV20-1	CSARGPRYEQYF	TGCAGTGCTAGAGGTCCTAGGTACGAGCAGTACTTC